These T cell receptor beta chains were read from a single sample in a study of blood T cell repertoires in COVID-19. Assay used: immunoSEQ multiplex PCR; TCRdb lists only in-frame clones, some missing. Among over 200,000 clones, around 89% were seen once, and the ten largest hold more than 12%. Sample: PBMCs or T cells enriched from blood (not recorded which). The receptors stem from a young man who had been exposed to COVID-19. Both conserved end residues are part of each CDR3. D genes are given only for firm matches. The size of a clone is reported for some rows only, either as once, few or many, or as a class for expanded clones.

size: .; D: .; J: TRBJ1-4; V: TRBV29-1; DNA: TGCAGCGTTTCGGGAAAGGGGGATGAAAAACTGTTTTTT; CDR3: CSVSGKGDEKLFF
size: .; D: TRBD2; J: TRBJ2-5; V: TRBV5-4; DNA: TGTGCCAGCAGCTTGGGAGGGGAGGGGGAGACCCAGTACTTC; CDR3: CASSLGGEGETQYF
size: .; D: TRBD1; J: TRBJ1-6; V: TRBV15; DNA: TGTGCCACCAGCGTTACTCCCCGGGACAGGTTTTTTTCACCCCTCCACTTT; CDR3: CATSVTPRDRFFSPLHF
size: .; D: TRBD2; J: TRBJ2-1; V: TRBV2; DNA: TGTGCCAGCAGCCACTTGACTAGCGGGGGGCCCCTGACCTACGGTGAGCAGTTCTTC; CDR3: CASSHLTSGGPLTYGEQFF
size: .; D: .; J: TRBJ1-3; V: TRBV29-1; DNA: TGCAGCGTTGACAGTCCCGGGGGTGGAAACACCATATATTTT; CDR3: CSVDSPGGGNTIYF
size: .; D: .; J: TRBJ1-1; V: TRBV29-1; DNA: TGCAGCGTCCCCCTGGCCAACACTGAAGCTTTCTTT; CDR3: CSVPLANTEAFF
size: once; D: TRBD1; J: TRBJ2-3; V: TRBV4-3; DNA: TGCGCCAGCAGCCGAGAACTACAGGGGCGCGCAGATACGCAGTATTTT; CDR3: CASSRELQGRADTQYF
size: .; D: .; J: TRBJ1-2; V: TRBV19; DNA: TGTGCCAGTAGTCACAGCTACTATGGCTACACCTTC; CDR3: CASSHSYYGYTF
size: .; D: .; J: TRBJ1-6; V: TRBV9; DNA: TGTGCCAGCAGCCACAGGGTAGGTTCACCCCTCCACTTT; CDR3: CASSHRVGSPLHF
size: .; D: TRBD1; J: TRBJ1-1; V: TRBV13; DNA: TGTGCCAGCAGCTCGCGGGACAGGTCTGAAGCTTTCTTT; CDR3: CASSSRDRSEAFF
size: .; D: .; J: TRBJ1-2; V: TRBV19; DNA: TGTGCCAGTACCTCGATCTGGGGGCGCAAAGATGCTTCTGGCTACACCTTC; CDR3: CASTSIWGRKDASGYTF
size: .; D: .; J: TRBJ1-2; V: TRBV7-7; DNA: TGTGCCAGCAGACCCTTTGGCGAAGGGAGTGGCTACACCTTC; CDR3: CASRPFGEGSGYTF
size: .; D: TRBD1; J: TRBJ2-3; V: TRBV7-9; DNA: TGTGCCAGCAGCTTAGTAGGCAGGGGGCCGGGAGATACGCAGTATTTT; CDR3: CASSLVGRGPGDTQYF
size: .; D: .; J: TRBJ2-1; V: TRBV11-2; DNA: TGTGCCAGCAGCAGGGGCCGGGTAGGGAACAATGAGCAGTTCTTC; CDR3: CASSRGRVGNNEQFF
size: .; D: .; J: TRBJ1-6; V: TRBV6-6; DNA: TGTGCCGCCGGGCCTAAGGGGTCCTATAATTCACCCCTCCACTTT; CDR3: CAAGPKGSYNSPLHF
size: once; D: .; J: TRBJ1-4; V: TRBV5-5; DNA: TGTGCCAGCAGTTTTCTCTTGACTAATGAAAAACTGTTTTTT; CDR3: CASSFLLTNEKLFF
size: .; D: TRBD1; J: TRBJ1-2; V: TRBV2; DNA: TGTGCCAGCCGGGACAGGGAGGGGGTAGGCGATGGCTACACCTTC; CDR3: CASRDREGVGDGYTF
size: .; D: .; J: TRBJ1-1; V: TRBV11-2; DNA: TGTGCCAGCAGCTTAGTCGATGGGGCTGTGGCTGAAGCTTTCTTT; CDR3: CASSLVDGAVAEAFF
size: once; D: .; J: TRBJ2-1; V: TRBV21-1; DNA: TGTGCCAGCAGCAATGCCGGACTTGGACAGGGATTTGTACATGAGCAGTTCTTC; CDR3: CASSNAGLGQGFVHEQFF
size: .; D: .; J: TRBJ2-5; V: TRBV2; DNA: TGTGCCAGCAGTGAATGGAGGGGAGTGGAGACCCAGTACTTC; CDR3: CASSEWRGVETQYF
size: .; D: .; J: TRBJ1-1; V: TRBV11-2; DNA: TGTGCCAGCAGCTCACCACGGCGGGAGCGAGCTTTCTTT; CDR3: CASSSPRRERAFF
size: .; D: .; J: TRBJ1-6; V: TRBV5-1; DNA: TGCGCCAGCAGCTGGACCAGGGGTGACTCCTATAATTCACCCCTCCACTTT; CDR3: CASSWTRGDSYNSPLHF
size: .; D: TRBD1; J: TRBJ1-3; V: TRBV7-2; DNA: TGTGCCAGCAGCTTAGGGGACAGGGGTTTTGGAAACACCATATATTTT; CDR3: CASSLGDRGFGNTIYF
size: few; D: .; J: TRBJ2-6; V: TRBV2; DNA: TGTGCCAGCAGGAACAGGGTTGCCTTGTCTGGGGCCAACGTCCTGACTTTC; CDR3: CASRNRVALSGANVLTF
size: .; D: .; J: TRBJ2-4; V: TRBV4-1; DNA: TGCGCCAGCAGCCAAGACCCACCGGTAGCCAAAAACATTCAGTACTTC; CDR3: CASSQDPPVAKNIQYF
size: .; D: .; J: TRBJ1-6; V: TRBV3-1/TRBV3-2; DNA: TGTGCCAGCAGCCAAGATCGAGAGGCAGGGCCCGGGTACTTT; CDR3: CASSQDREAGPGYF
size: .; D: TRBD1; J: TRBJ2-2; V: TRBV7-2; DNA: TGTGCCAGCAGCTGGACAGGGGTCGGGGAGCTGTTTTTT; CDR3: CASSWTGVGELFF
size: few; D: .; J: TRBJ1-3; V: TRBV7-9; DNA: TGTGCCAGCAGCCCCGACAGAATCTCTGGAAACACCATATATTTT; CDR3: CASSPDRISGNTIYF
size: few; D: .; J: TRBJ1-2; V: TRBV27; DNA: TGTGCCAGCAGTTTATTGGGAGGGCTGCTTGGCTACACCTTC; CDR3: CASSLLGGLLGYTF
size: .; D: TRBD2; J: TRBJ2-3; V: TRBV5-8; DNA: TGTGCCAGCAGCTTCGGACTAGCAACAGATACGCAGTATTTT; CDR3: CASSFGLATDTQYF
size: .; D: TRBD2; J: TRBJ2-1; V: TRBV27; DNA: TGTGCCAGCAGTTTACCCCGGGGGGGGAGTTACAATGAGCAGTTCTTC; CDR3: CASSLPRGGSYNEQFF
size: .; D: .; J: TRBJ2-1; V: TRBV6-2/TRBV6-3; DNA: TGTGCCAGCAGTCAGTGGGGGGGCCTGTTATACAATGAGCAGTTCTTC; CDR3: CASSQWGGLLYNEQFF
size: .; D: .; J: TRBJ1-3; V: TRBV6-6; DNA: TGTGCCAGCAGTACCGGGGGTACTGGAAACACCATATATTTT; CDR3: CASSTGGTGNTIYF
size: .; D: TRBD2; J: TRBJ2-5; V: TRBV6-2/TRBV6-3; DNA: TGTGCCAGCAGTAAGACTAGCGGCTCGTGGGAGGGGACCCAGTACTTC; CDR3: CASSKTSGSWEGTQYF
size: .; D: .; J: TRBJ1-1; V: TRBV5-1; DNA: TGCGCCAGCAGCTCCCACGCAAAGCGGGACACTGAAGCTTTCTTT; CDR3: CASSSHAKRDTEAFF
size: .; D: TRBD2; J: TRBJ2-1; V: TRBV7-2; DNA: TGTGCCAGCAGCCCCCTCGGGGGGTGGAATGAGCAGTTCTTC; CDR3: CASSPLGGWNEQFF
size: .; D: .; J: TRBJ2-1; V: TRBV15; DNA: TGTGCCACCAGCAGAGAGTTGTCGCCCCCGAGCTCCTACAATGAGCAGTTCTTC; CDR3: CATSRELSPPSSYNEQFF
size: .; D: .; J: TRBJ1-3; V: TRBV19; DNA: TGTGCCAGTAGTATCACACAGGCCGCCTCTGGAAACACCATATATTTT; CDR3: CASSITQAASGNTIYF
size: .; D: .; J: TRBJ1-5; V: TRBV4-1; DNA: TGCGCCAGCAGCCAAGATCGTATTCGGAGTCAGCCCCAGCATTTT; CDR3: CASSQDRIRSQPQHF
size: .; D: .; J: TRBJ1-2; V: TRBV3-1/TRBV3-2; DNA: TGTGCCAGCAGCCAAAGGGGGGGAATCGGTGACTATGGCTACACCTTC; CDR3: CASSQRGGIGDYGYTF
size: .; D: .; J: TRBJ1-2; V: TRBV21-1; DNA: TGTGCCAGCAGCGCCCGAGAGGATCAAGACTACACCTTC; CDR3: CASSAREDQDYTF